A single TCR beta chain is shown here with its context. The target antigen is unknown. The people who gave samples were healthy Caucasians from Russia, aged roughly 6 to 95. Peripheral blood from each donor was collected in a volume of about 10 milliliters. After removal of 5 bases from V and 1 base from J, the junction contained 7 bases not matched to a gene. CDR1 and CDR2 from the germline V gene are MDHEN and SYDVKM. The CDR3 contains 16 residues. The entry originates in a study of blood T cells in healthy people across ages. General study findings and limits: Compared with aged donors, long-lived donors showed fewer expanded clones, suggesting selection.

The authors ran a second PCR of about 7 to 11 cycles using a sample-barcoded 5' primer and a J-beta primer mix. All samples gave at least 3 million CDR3-containing paired-end reads. In TCRdb, the 5' RACE reads were re-called with MiXCR into one record per CDR3 protein. The table has about 780,000 distinct CDR3 sequences, approximately 65% seen once. The sequencing input was blood. The V gene is TRBV28, the J gene TRBJ2-4, with 8 bases matching TRBD2. The source is a man aged 30-40 years in good health. The CDR3 loop is CASSKPGLGAKNIQYF. The CDR3 DNA reads TGTGCCAGCAGTAAACCGGGACTAGGGGCCAAAAACATTCAGTACTTC.